The clone carrying this T cell receptor (beta chain) showed up just a few times. Germline-derived CDR1 and CDR2 are LNHNV and YYDKDF (reference sequence). Losses at the gene ends were 5 bases for V and 3 bases for J; bases not matched to a gene: 6. The CDR3 is 15 amino acids. TCRdb ran MiXCR on the 5' RACE reads and lists one entry per CDR3 protein. The data show about 270,000 distinct CDR3 sequences, about a sixth seen once. These data originate in a study of T-cell memory formation after mild COVID-19. The receptor was isolated from a man between 18 and 29 years old who had mild COVID-19 (a few samples of this study predate the infection). Cell type and time point are not known. Sequencing was performed on PBMCs or a T cell subset sorted from them (not recorded which). This sequence joins TRBV15 and TRBJ2-7; 11 positions agree with TRBD2. The CDR3 DNA is TGTGCCACCAGCCACCGACTAGCGGGGATCTACGAGCAGTACTTC. Amino acids: CATSHRLAGIYEQYF. The full variable domain, rest sourced from reference TRBV15 and TRBJ2-7, is DAMVIQNPRYQVTQFGKPVTLSCSQTLNHNVMYWYQQKSSQAPKLLFHYYDKDFNNEADTPDNFQSRRPNTSFCFLDIRSPGLGDTAMYLCATSHRLAGIYEQYFGPGTRLTVT.